This T cell receptor beta chain was found in a study of CD8 T cells in ankylosing spondylitis (dated by TCRdb to about 2017). Study-wide context: T cell receptor beta repertoires were profiled in healthy donors and ankylosing spondylitis patients so that disease-linked TCR variants could be found. The full study cohort was made up of about 24 ankylosing spondylitis patients and approximately 100 healthy donors. Samples of peripheral blood were taken, and for ankylosing spondylitis patients, synovial fluid was collected as well. Broader findings and caveats from the paper: The disease-linked clones had a CD8+ phenotype and were found at relatively low frequencies in peripheral blood. Some motif variants had previously been reported in the synovial fluid and blood of reactive arthritis patients, which suggests shared mechanisms of disease initiation. Significant enrichment of the disease-linked clones was reported in matched synovial fluid samples from ankylosing spondylitis patients. Blood from ankylosing spondylitis patients appeared to be characterized by a TCR beta motif made up of several highly homologous amino acid variants.

This sample was sequenced with an Illumina HiSeq 2500. TCR beta libraries were prepared by quantitative 5'-RACE with molecular barcodes. Concerning the study's data processing: To identify disease-linked TCR variants, a new computational method was used, one built on a probabilistic model of VDJ rearrangement. TCRdb handled the public reads itself, with Q25 trimming in fastp and clone calling in MiXCR, and kept productive beta chains. A single entry per CDR3 protein holds the most common genes and DNA from its merged rows. The V and J calls here are based on TCRdb, not the publication. This sample comprises about 450,000 distinct CDR3 sequences, roughly 26% of them detected only once. Roughly 0.9% of the sample goes to the ten largest clones. For this clonotype: Its recognized antigen is unknown. Base qualities are missing; no much larger clone stands one base away.

Trimming takes 3 bases from V and 10 bases from J, and the germline ends sit 10 bases apart. The CDR3 spans 12 residues, from the cysteine through the phenylalanine. Only CDR3 DNA remains: 36 bases, in frame from the first base. CDR1 and CDR2 (MDHEN, SYDVKM) derive from the germline V gene. Material: blood, either unsorted or a sorted T cell fraction (not recorded which). The receptor chain draws on TRBV28 and TRBJ1-5, with no confidently assigned D gene. The receptor was derived from a male donor with ankylosing spondylitis. The DNA sequence is as follows: TGTGCCAGCAGTTTGGAGGATCTACCCCAGCATTTT. Translation gives CASSLEDLPQHF.